Below are 25 T cell receptor beta chains sequenced from a single sample in a study of cytomegalovirus exposure and HLA in healthy donors. Both 60 Vbeta primers and 13 Jbeta primers went into the PCR. Clones were read by immunoSEQ multiplex PCR, and TCRdb kept only the in-frame ones, dropping some. The table has roughly 150,000 clones, approximately 80% seen once. Sequences were obtained from PBMCs. These receptors came from a middle-aged man in good health and CMV-seropositive.

CDR3 amino acids: CASSQFTGTEAFF. For the CDR3, the DNA is TGTGCCAGCAGTCAATTCACGGGAACTGAAGCTTTCTTT. This chain links TRBV6-5 with TRBJ1-1; D is undetermined. CDR3 length equals 13 residues. The V gene's germline CDR1 is MNHEY and CDR2 SVGAGI. Trimming pared 5 bases from V and 5 bases from J, leaving 12 bases between.

J is TRBJ1-2 and V is TRBV19; 9 nucleotides agree with TRBD1. Trimming cost V 10 bases and J 4 bases; bases outside gene matches: 10. Germline CDR1 LNHDA, CDR2 SQIVND (reference sequence). The CDR3 contains 14 residues. CDR3 coding DNA: TGTGCCACCACTAACAGGGGGCTGAGCTATGGCTACACCTTC. Its protein product is CATTNRGLSYGYTF. Based on the CDR3 plus reference TRBV19 and TRBJ1-2, the full variable domain is DGGITQSPKYLFRKEGQNVTLSCEQNLNHDAMYWYRQDPGQGLRLIYYSQIVNDFQKGDIAEGYSVSREKKESFPLTVTSAQKNPTAFYLCATTNRGLSYGYTFGSGTRLTVV.

The sample holds a few counts of this clone. The chain employs TRBV7-2 and TRBJ1-1, with D possibly being TRBD1 (5 bases). The CDR3 is 13 residues long. Between the trimmed V and J ends, which lost 3 bases and 4 bases, there was a span of 9 bases. Germline CDR1 is SGHTA and CDR2 is FQGNSA. The CDR3 loop is CASSFHGGTEAFF. CDR3 nucleotide sequence: TGTGCCAGCAGCTTTCACGGGGGCACTGAAGCTTTCTTT.

The chain recombines TRBV7-2 with TRBJ2-3; 7 bases match TRBD1. Germline values: CDR1 SGHTA, CDR2 FQGNSA. V gave up 6 bases and J gave up 0 bases; unmatched junction bases: 12. CDR3 length equals 17 residues. As DNA, the CDR3 is TGTGCCAGCAGGCATCGCACAGGGGTTCCTAGCACAGATACGCAGTATTTT. Translated: CASRHRTGVPSTDTQYF. Supplemented by reference TRBV7-2 and TRBJ2-3, the full variable domain reads GAGVSQSPSNKVTEKGKDVELRCDPISGHTALYWYRQSLGQGLEFLIYFQGNSAPDKSGLPSDRFSAERTGGSVSTLTIQRTQQEDSAVYLCASRHRTGVPSTDTQYFGPGTRLTVL.

V gene TRBV15 combines with J gene TRBJ2-3; no clear D gene. This CDR3 spans 12 amino acids. Trimming left V 1 base short and J 6 bases short, with 5 bases between. Per the germline V gene, CDR1 is LNHNV and CDR2 is YYDKDF (reference sequence). CDR3 nucleotide sequence: TGTGCCACCAGCAGAGTTCTGGATACGCAGTATTTT. Translating it yields CATSRVLDTQYF.

This clone came up a few times. The chain carries TRBV10-2 and TRBJ2-3; 9 bases fit TRBD2. Germline V gene lookup returns CDR1 WSHSY and CDR2 SAAADI. The V and J ends lost 9 bases and 1 base, in that order; junction bases with no gene match: 8. The CDR3 sequence is 15 residues long. The CDR3 sequence is CASHWRGGCTDTQYF. In DNA, the CDR3 is TGCGCCAGTCACTGGCGGGGGGGCTGCACAGATACGCAGTATTTT.

In this sample, this clone turned up a few times. The chain joins TRBV5-6 to TRBJ2-3, with D tentatively TRBD1 (6 bases). This CDR3 region has 14 residues. Trimming took 3 bases from V and 6 from J, leaving 14 bases between them. Germline CDR1 and CDR2: SGHDT and YYEEEE. Here the CDR3 reads CASSYNTGMDTQYF. The CDR3 coding sequence is TGTGCCAGCAGCTATAACACAGGGATGGATACGCAGTATTTT.

J is TRBJ1-1 and V is TRBV21-1; TRBD1 is the table's D call, not checked against the DNA. TRBV21-1 is a pseudogene segment. This CDR3 comprises 16 residues. The CDR3 DNA sequence: TGTGCCAGCCTTTCCGTGGAGTTCAGGGGCGCGACTGAAGCTTTCTTT. Translating gives CASLSVEFRGATEAFF.

This chain uses TRBV7-9 with TRBJ1-3; D is undetermined. There are 12 residues in the CDR3. Germline V gives CDR1 SEHNR, CDR2 FQNEAQ (reference sequence). V lost 5 bases and J 4 bases, leaving 6 bases between the germline ends. CDR3 amino acids: CASSPVGNTIYF. The CDR3 DNA is TGTGCCAGCAGCCCAGTAGGAAACACCATATATTTT.

V gene TRBV5-5 combines with J gene TRBJ2-5; 12 nucleotides align to TRBD2. The germline V gene has CDR1 SGHKS and CDR2 YYEKEE (reference sequence). The CDR3 contains 16 residues. The ends lost 4 bases at V and 3 bases at J; junction bases unmatched: 7. The CDR3 sequence: CASSTWTSGAEETQYF. The CDR3 nucleotides read TGTGCCAGCAGCACCTGGACTAGCGGGGCTGAAGAGACCCAGTACTTC.

The chain carries TRBV18 and TRBJ2-5; 15 bases agree with TRBD2. J gave up 5 bases and V 3 bases, and 4 bases lay outside the gene matches. Per germline, CDR1 KGHSH and CDR2 LQKENI. CDR3 length equals 16 residues. The CDR3 sequence: CASSPGLAGGIETQYF. Here the CDR3 DNA reads TGTGCCAGCTCACCCGGACTAGCGGGGGGGATCGAGACCCAGTACTTC.

The chain joins TRBV19 to TRBJ2-3, with D unresolved. The germline V gene has CDR1 LNHDA and CDR2 SQIVND (reference sequence). With 4 bases removed from V and 2 bases from J, the gap between germline ends came to 10 bases. This CDR3 has 14 residues. CDR3 nucleotides: TGTGCCAGTAGTAGAGGCCTTTCCACAGATACGCAGTATTTT. Amino acids: CASSRGLSTDTQYF.

The chain has TRBV9 and TRBJ2-5; the match to TRBD1 covers 9 bases. The CDR3 has 16 residues. With V trimmed by 0 bases and J by 2 bases, 5 bases remained unmatched. Germline loops: CDR1 SGDLS, CDR2 YYNGEE. CDR3 DNA: TGTGCCAGCAGCGTAGATGGGACAGGGCCACAAGAGACCCAGTACTTC. Protein sequence: CASSVDGTGPQETQYF.

V is TRBV18 and J is TRBJ1-6; 9 bases align to TRBD1. Germline CDR1 is KGHSH and CDR2 is LQKENI. This CDR3 contains 18 residues. Germline trimming cut 3 bases from V and 2 bases from J; bases unmatched to any gene: 8. The CDR3 loop reads CASSPKQGAITYNSPLHF. Written as DNA, the CDR3 is TGTGCCAGCTCACCGAAACAGGGGGCAATCACCTATAATTCACCCCTCCACTTT.

V usage is TRBV19 and J usage is TRBJ1-1, with 7 bases that match TRBD1. This CDR3 region has 17 residues. Unmatched junction bases numbered 14, after V lost 6 bases and J lost 1 base. CDR1 is LNHDA and CDR2 is SQIVND in the germline V gene (reference sequence). CDR3 sequence (DNA): TGTGCCAGTAGGAAGAAGACAGGGATTGGTGGGAACACTGAAGCTTTCTTT. It codes for CASRKKTGIGGNTEAFF.

The chain carries TRBV18 and TRBJ2-1; TRBD2 matches 15 bases. The V segment lost 4 bases and the J segment 6 bases; nucleotides outside the gene matches: 4. The CDR3 has 16 amino acids. Germline CDR1 is KGHSH and CDR2 is LQKENI. The CDR3: CASSQGLAGGLNEQFF. CDR3 nucleotide sequence: TGTGCCAGCTCACAGGGACTAGCGGGGGGACTCAATGAGCAGTTCTTC. The full variable domain, completed using reference TRBV18 and TRBJ2-1, is NAGVMQNPRHLVRRRGQEARLRCSPMKGHSHVYWYRQLPEEGLKFMVYLQKENIIDESGMPKERFSAEFPKEGPSILRIQQVVRGDSAAYFCASSQGLAGGLNEQFFGPGTRLTVL.

CDR3 region: CAITSTGFGEQYF. The CDR3 bases are TGTGCCATCACCTCGACAGGGTTTGGGGAGCAGTACTTC. This chain uses TRBV10-3 with TRBJ2-7, with 7 bases fitting TRBD1. Germline V gene lookup returns CDR1 ENHRY and CDR2 SYGVKD. The junction had 10 bases not matched to a gene; V was cut back by 7 bases and J by 7 bases. This CDR3 spans 13 amino acids.

The rearrangement joins TRBV7-8 to TRBJ2-7; possibly TRBD1 for D (6 bases). Germline CDR1 is SGHVS and CDR2 is FQNEAQ. V lost 0 bases and J lost 3, with 18 bases in between. The CDR3 consists of 17 residues. The CDR3 nucleotides are TGTGCCAGCAGCTTAGCGCTAATTGGACAGACCTTCTACGAGCAGTACTTC. Amino acids: CASSLALIGQTFYEQYF.

The chain combines TRBV7-9 with TRBJ2-7, with TRBD1 matching 9 bases. V shed 5 bases and J 0 bases; nucleotides not matched to a gene: 14. From germline, CDR1 is SEHNR and CDR2 FQNEAQ (reference sequence). CDR3 length: 18 amino acids. In DNA, the CDR3 is TGTGCCAGCAGCGCCGGGACAGGGACAAGGGTAGGCTCCTACGAGCAGTACTTC. Translated: CASSAGTGTRVGSYEQYF. The full variable domain, completed using reference TRBV7-9 and TRBJ2-7, is DTGVSQNPRHKITKRGQNVTFRCDPISEHNRLYWYRQTLGQGPEFLTYFQNEAQLEKSRLLSDRFSAERPKGSFSTLEIQRTEQGDSAMYLCASSAGTGTRVGSYEQYFGPGTRLTVT.

In its sample, this clone was seen a few times. The CDR3 DNA sequence: TGTGCCAGCAGCTTAGTGGGCGCTGAGCAGTTCTTC. This encodes CASSLVGAEQFF. This chain links TRBV11-1 with TRBJ2-1; D call uncertain. Trimming took 1 base from V and 9 from J, leaving 7 bases between them. The CDR3 is made up of 12 amino acids. Germline CDR1 and CDR2: SGHAT and FQDESV (reference sequence).

There are a few counts of this clone. This rearrangement joins TRBV7-9 to TRBJ2-7; 10 bases match TRBD1. The CDR3 covers 15 residues. The V and J ends lost 6 bases and 2 bases, in that order; junction bases with no gene match: 7. CDR1 and CDR2 (germline): SEHNR, FQNEAQ (reference sequence). The CDR3 loop reads CASRPDRGRTYEQYF. DNA of the CDR3: TGTGCCAGCAGACCAGACAGGGGGCGAACCTACGAGCAGTACTTC.

This chain links TRBV2 with TRBJ1-5; possible D gene TRBD1, 6 bases. The germline V gene has CDR1 SNHLY and CDR2 FYNNEI. CDR3 length: 14 amino acids. V gave up 8 bases and J gave up 2 bases, with 13 bases separating them. CDR3 region: CASERGAGNQPQHF. DNA for the CDR3: TGTGCCAGCGAACGGGGGGCAGGCAATCAGCCCCAGCATTTT.

The DNA of the CDR3 is TGCGCCAGCAGCCAAGACAGTTTATCCTATAATTCACCCCTCCACTTT. It encodes CASSQDSLSYNSPLHF. The rearrangement uses TRBV4-3 and TRBJ1-6; no firm D call. There are 16 residues in the CDR3. CDR1 is LGHNA and CDR2 is YSLEER in the germline V gene. Trimming took 0 bases from V and 1 from J, leaving 7 bases between them.

This clone occurred once. This chain links TRBV6-5 with TRBJ2-5; TRBD1 matches at 8 bases. The V gene's germline CDR1 is MNHEY and CDR2 SVGAGI. V gave up 6 bases and J gave up 9 bases; unmatched junction bases: 6. The CDR3 consists of 12 residues. The CDR3 bases are TGTGCCAGCAGGGACAGGGTATGGTCCCAGTACTTC. It translates to CASRDRVWSQYF.

This sequence joins TRBV5-5 and TRBJ2-7; 8 bases fit TRBD1. V dropped 2 bases and J dropped 2; count of bases not matched to a gene: 6. The CDR3 totals 15 residues. Germline V lookup: CDR1 SGHKS, CDR2 YYEKEE (reference sequence). The CDR3 sequence is CASSLGQGITYEQYF. CDR3 in DNA: TGTGCCAGCAGCTTAGGACAGGGTATAACCTACGAGCAGTACTTC.